These T cell receptor beta chains were read from a single sample in a study of blood T cell repertoires in COVID-19. Sequencing used immunoSEQ multiplex PCR; TCRdb keeps in-frame clones, though not all of them. The sample records about 150,000 clones, roughly 86% being singletons. Source material: peripheral blood. These receptors were obtained from a human donor in a cohort sampled during active COVID-19. The conserved cysteine and the conserved F or W are not part of the CDR3 here. A D gene is named only where the DNA matches it firmly.

D	V	J	CDR3
NA	TRBV4-3	TRBJ1-2	ASSRRWGDNYGYT
TRBD2	TRBV5-6	TRBJ2-7	ASSLSGGDYEQY
NA	TRBV6-2/TRBV6-3	TRBJ2-7	ASSYSKGGSYEQY
NA	TRBV7-9	TRBJ1-2	ASSLWVLRGNGGYT
NA	TRBV6-2/TRBV6-3	TRBJ2-6	ASSPGHRSGANVLT
TRBD2	TRBV28	TRBJ2-5	ASNGLAGAGAQETQY
NA	TRBV7-3	TRBJ1-2	ASSPGRTLYGYT
NA	TRBV6-5	TRBJ2-2	ASKGTGELF
TRBD2	TRBV2	TRBJ2-7	ASISTSGSLGEQY
TRBD1	TRBV6-6	TRBJ1-6	ASAGQGRIDSPLH
TRBD2	TRBV15	TRBJ2-5	ATSRLTPLAEETQY
NA	TRBV6-2/TRBV6-3	TRBJ1-5	ASSRTAWGNQPQH
NA	TRBV18	TRBJ1-1	ASSPSGRNTEAF
NA	TRBV6-6	TRBJ1-1	ASSTRGGEYTEAF
NA	TRBV3-1/TRBV3-2	TRBJ1-5	ASSQDPAGAASGPQH
NA	TRBV6-2/TRBV6-3	TRBJ1-2	ASSYGGTIGYT
NA	TRBV27	TRBJ2-1	ASSSQAYNEQF
TRBD2	TRBV5-1	TRBJ2-1	ASKGLAGGRNEQF
TRBD1	TRBV27	TRBJ1-4	ASSLIPRTGQTNEKLF
NA	TRBV5-1	TRBJ2-1	ASSFGTSSALGQF
NA	TRBV2	TRBJ2-1	ASNRQYWDEQF
NA	TRBV30	TRBJ2-7	AWSAGPYEQY
TRBD2	TRBV7-8	TRBJ2-7	ASSSGTTTYEQY
NA	TRBV15	TRBJ2-3	ATSRDRRQGTDTQY
NA	TRBV9	TRBJ2-6	ASSRELGANVLT
NA	TRBV7-2	TRBJ2-5	ASSPAGVKETQY
TRBD2	TRBV7-9	TRBJ2-1	ASSLRRETSYNEQF
TRBD1	TRBV5-4	TRBJ2-7	ASSPTDREVYEQY
TRBD1	TRBV11-3	TRBJ2-5	ASSQTGGLETQY
TRBD1	TRBV7-8	TRBJ1-2	ASRDTGQFYGYT
NA	TRBV6-2/TRBV6-3	TRBJ2-5	ASSYGGTLQETQY
TRBD1	TRBV6-6	TRBJ1-5	ASSSQGGEPQH
NA	TRBV5-1	TRBJ2-7	ASSTGQNIYEQY
NA	TRBV14	TRBJ1-4	ASSQFYSSNEKLF
NA	TRBV20-1	TRBJ2-2	SARVPWGVNTGELF
NA	TRBV6-5	TRBJ1-1	ASSYSGRAYTEAF
TRBD2	TRBV7-2	TRBJ2-3	ASSFRLAGGTSTDTQY
TRBD1	TRBV5-1	TRBJ2-1	ASSSGQGAWEQF
TRBD1	TRBV29-1	TRBJ1-2	SARQGENYGYT
NA	TRBV3-1/TRBV3-2	TRBJ1-6	ASSQDLPTKNSPLH
TRBD2	TRBV5-1	TRBJ2-5	ASSLGVPSGKAWETQY
TRBD2	TRBV14	TRBJ2-1	ASSRRTSGSYNEQF
NA	TRBV6-5	TRBJ2-5	ASSRSYRRETQY
TRBD1	TRBV6-1	TRBJ1-2	ASSDRGDYARGYT
TRBD2	TRBV18	TRBJ2-1	ASSPLTSGGYNEQF
TRBD2	TRBV7-2	TRBJ2-1	ASSGNPYRGVPYNEQF
NA	TRBV7-5	TRBJ2-7	ARSLVTGPLGGYEQY
TRBD1	TRBV6-2/TRBV6-3	TRBJ1-2	ASSYSKRGRVANYGYT
TRBD1	TRBV7-2	TRBJ2-7	ASSGEQGVYEQY
TRBD1	TRBV18	TRBJ1-2	ASSPVIGQGGYGYT